This T cell receptor (beta chain) was identified in a study of cutaneous CD30+ T cell lymphoproliferative disorder and hepatitis E listed by TCRdb under 2018. The CDR3 spans 13 residues, from the cysteine through the phenylalanine. The DNA shown is the 39-base CDR3, in frame from base 1. As encoded in the germline V gene (reference sequence), CDR1 is LNHDA while CDR2 is SQIVND. V lost 8 bases and J lost 2 bases, and the count of bases not matched to a germline gene is 0. Concerning this clone: The antigen it recognizes is unknown. It has no much larger one-base neighbor in the sample; base qualities were not kept.

Library creation used the immunoSEQ multiplex PCR assay. TCRdb's version of the immuneACCESS table is confined to in-frame rearrangements and falls short of the full clone set. An unresolved V gene accounts for under half of the shortfall where checked; the remainder is of unknown origin. The sample includes fewer than 9,500 clones, with about three quarters observed a single time. The ten most abundant clones make up under 1.4% of the sample. This sequence uses TRBV19 and TRBJ1-5; 10 central bases correspond to TRBD1. Sample: blood. The receptor was derived from a human donor with a cutaneous T cell lymphoproliferative disorder associated with hepatitis E virus. The CDR3 protein is CASGTGGNQPQHF. At the DNA level, the sequence is TGTGCCAGTGGGACAGGGGGCAATCAGCCCCAGCATTTT.